This TCR beta chain was retrieved from a study of shared clonotypes between healthy human individuals. The protocol was immunoSEQ multiplex PCR, while the TCRdb copy is restricted to in-frame clones and leaves out a portion. Of around 1 million clones listed, 76% are singletons. The CDR3 consists of 18 residues. The V segment lost 8 bases and the J segment 3 bases; nucleotides outside the gene matches: 11. Germline values: CDR1 SEHNR, CDR2 FQNEAQ (reference sequence). Material for sequencing was memory CD4+ T cells sorted from blood. Indicated subset: CD45RA-negative fraction. This chain connects TRBV7-9 to TRBJ2-2; 14 bases are shared with TRBD2. This sequence originates from a man younger than 35 in good health. CDR3: CASEPQGTSGSDTGELFF. The CDR3 nucleotides read TGTGCCAGCGAACCTCAAGGGACTAGCGGGAGTGACACCGGGGAGCTGTTTTTT.